Listed here is a single TCR beta chain. Study members were between about 18 and 89 years old and lived in over 20 US regions. All recovered Cohort 3 donors got two negative PCRs, got clearance, or saw symptom resolution. Authors' processing steps: Quantification of nucleated cells was approximated via reference gene primer amplification. Assay: immunoSEQ multiplex PCR; the TCRdb copy retains only in-frame clones and omits some. The V and J calls and clone size were taken over from that table, and D and trimming were inferred from the DNA. The table includes about 370,000 clones, roughly nine tenths detected once. This sample was taken from a study of blood T cell repertoires in COVID-19. Looking at the study overall: In each case, the material was cDNA or gDNA derived from T cells, B-cell-depleted T cells, or PBMCs.

The CDR3 runs 16 residues. V lost 0 bases and J lost 0, with 9 bases in between. In germline, CDR1 is SGHAT, CDR2 FQNNGV. The gene calls are TRBV11-2 and TRBJ1-5; no clear D gene. Specimen: PBMCs or T cells enriched from blood (not recorded which). The receptor was derived from a man aged 18-30 years who had recovered from COVID-19. CDR3 sequence reads: CASSLEVVDSNQPQHF. CDR3 bases: TGTGCCAGCAGCTTAGAAGTCGTAGATAGCAATCAGCCCCAGCATTTT.